This entry lists 10 T cell receptor beta chains sequenced from one sample in a study of CD8 T cells in ankylosing spondylitis. TCRdb passed the 5' RACE reads through MiXCR, listing each CDR3 protein once. This sample carries approximately 140,000 distinct CDR3 sequences, approximately 48% of them seen once, and the ten largest clones take around 15%. The sample consisted of synovial fluid, either unsorted or a sorted T cell fraction (not recorded which). The receptors originated from a male donor with ankylosing spondylitis.

In this sample, this clonotype turned up a few times. The chain is built from TRBV6-1 and TRBJ2-7, with unresolved D. The germline CDR1 and CDR2 sequences are MNHNS and SASEGT. This CDR3 region has 16 residues. The germline V and J ends were trimmed by 2 bases and 1 base, with 15 bases remaining between them. CDR3 sequence (DNA): TGTGCCAGCAGTGAACTTCCCACTTCCCCGTCCTACGAGCAGTACTTC. It is translated as CASSELPTSPSYEQYF.

This clonotype has ten or more counts. V usage is TRBV13 and J usage is TRBJ1-2; D may be TRBD1 (6 bases). V was trimmed by 5 bases and J by 6 bases, leaving 22 bases between them. The CDR3 has 16 residues. Germline V CDR1 and CDR2: PRHDT, FYEKMQ (reference sequence). In DNA form, the CDR3 reads TGTGCCAGCAGCCCTCACACCGAGGGGGATGGGGATGGCTACACCTTC. Protein: CASSPHTEGDGDGYTF.

V gene TRBV7-2 combines with J gene TRBJ1-5; D might be TRBD1 (6 bases). CDR3 length: 13 amino acids. V was cut by 5 bases and J by 6 bases, with 11 bases left in between. Per germline, CDR1 SGHTA and CDR2 FQGNSA. The CDR3 nucleotides are TGTGCCAGCAGCCCAGGGGCCTTTCAGCCCCAGCATTTT. It yields the protein CASSPGAFQPQHF.

In its sample, this clonotype was seen many times. This chain links TRBV29-1 with TRBJ2-2; no definite D call. The CDR3 spans 12 residues. V gave up 2 bases and J gave up 5 bases, with 6 bases separating them. Per germline, CDR1 SQVTM and CDR2 ANQGSEA. CDR3 amino acids: CSVERVTGELFF. The CDR3 nucleotides are TGCAGCGTTGAAAGGGTGACCGGGGAGCTGTTTTTT.

The V call is TRBV2, the J call TRBJ1-2; a possible D gene is TRBD1 (6 bases). V was shortened by 5 bases and J by 3 bases, with 7 bases between the two germline ends. The CDR3 is 12 residues long. CDR1 is SNHLY and CDR2 is FYNNEI in the germline V gene. The CDR3 loop is CASSPGDYGYTF. The CDR3 DNA is TGTGCCAGCAGTCCAGGGGACTATGGCTACACCTTC.

This clonotype was observed many times. V usage is TRBV7-9 and J usage is TRBJ1-6, with unresolved D. The germline V gene has CDR1 SEHNR and CDR2 FQNEAQ (reference sequence). The CDR3 length is 13 residues. The V and J ends lost 5 bases and 10 bases respectively, with 12 bases between them. CDR3 in amino acids: CASSLALESPLHF. The CDR3 DNA is TGTGCCAGCAGCCTCGCCCTTGAGTCACCCCTCCACTTT. The full variable domain, with the rest looked up from reference TRBV7-9 and TRBJ1-6, is DTGVSQNPRHKITKRGQNVTFRCDPISEHNRLYWYRQTLGQGPEFLTYFQNEAQLEKSRLLSDRFSAERPKGSFSTLEIQRTEQGDSAMYLCASSLALESPLHFGNGTRLTVT.

The V and J genes are TRBV24-1 and TRBJ2-2; TRBD2 matches at 7 bases. The CDR3 length is 15 residues. With V trimmed by 5 bases and J by 3 bases, 5 bases remained unmatched. From germline, CDR1 is KGHDR and CDR2 SFDVKD. The CDR3 DNA follows: TGTGCCACCAGTGCCCTAGCGGAGGACACCGGGGAGCTGTTTTTT. This encodes CATSALAEDTGELFF.

The rearrangement links TRBV5-1 to TRBJ2-2, with 10 bases that match TRBD1. The CDR3 is made up of 15 amino acids. Looked up from germline, CDR1 is SGHRS and CDR2 is YFSETQ. Trimming cost V 3 bases and J 5 bases; bases outside gene matches: 4. CDR3 in DNA: TGCGCCAGCAGCTCGACAGGGGGCTTAACCGGGGAGCTGTTTTTT. Its translation is CASSSTGGLTGELFF.

This clonotype has a single count. V and J are TRBV18 and TRBJ2-7; 10 bases agree with TRBD1. Trimming took 3 bases from V and 2 from J; bases not matched to a gene: 4. The CDR3 contains 15 residues. The V gene's germline CDR1 is KGHSH and CDR2 LQKENI. The CDR3 bases are TGTGCCAGCTCACCTCCGGGACAGGGGCCCTACGAGCAGTACTTC. Amino acid sequence: CASSPPGQGPYEQYF.

V is TRBV3-1 and J is TRBJ1-1; the match to TRBD1 covers 7 bases. V shed 1 base, J shed 1 base, and the junction held 12 bases outside the gene matches. Germline CDR1 is LGHDT and CDR2 is YNNKEL (reference sequence). The CDR3 covers 18 residues. CDR3 DNA sequence: TGTGCCAGCAGCCAAGTACCGTCAGGGGGGAAGAGGAACACTGAAGCTTTCTTT. Protein sequence: CASSQVPSGGKRNTEAFF.